These 30 T cell receptor beta chains share one sample of origin, sequenced in a study of T-cell memory formation after mild COVID-19. One entry per CDR3 protein results from TCRdb running MiXCR on the 5' RACE reads. Among around 390,000 distinct CDR3 sequences listed, 16% were seen once. The specimen sequenced was PBMCs or a T cell subset sorted from them (not recorded which). The receptor set was obtained from a man between 18 and 29 years old who had mild COVID-19 (a few samples of this study predate the infection). Cell type and time point are not known.

This clonotype was seen more than once but under ten times. J is TRBJ2-2 and V is TRBV2; no reliable D call. CDR1 is SNHLY and CDR2 is FYNNEI in the germline V gene. The CDR3 sequence is 14 residues long. The V end lost 4 bases, the J end lost 3 bases, and 9 bases lay between the germline ends. CDR3 residues: CASSVEQHTGELFF. In DNA, the CDR3 is TGTGCCAGCAGTGTGGAACAGCACACCGGGGAGCTGTTTTTT.

This clonotype was recorded a few times. This chain joins TRBV14 and TRBJ2-1; D not resolved. Germline V gene lookup returns CDR1 SGHDN and CDR2 FVKESK. This CDR3 has 13 amino acids. The V gene lost 1 base and the J gene lost 6 bases, with 7 bases spanning the gap. The CDR3 region has the DNA TGTGCCAGCAGCCAAGGATCACCCAATGAGCAGTTCTTC. Amino acids: CASSQGSPNEQFF.

This clonotype occurred a few times. The CDR3 here is CASSWGYGDTQYF. CDR3 DNA sequence: TGTGCCAGCAGCTGGGGGTACGGAGATACGCAGTATTTT. The chain combines TRBV7-9 with TRBJ2-3; either TRBD1 or TRBD2 may supply D (5 bases each). This CDR3 is built from 13 residues. Germline V gives CDR1 SEHNR, CDR2 FQNEAQ (reference sequence). The V end lost 4 bases, the J end lost 5 bases, and 10 bases lay between the germline ends.

This clonotype was detected once. J is TRBJ1-3 and V is TRBV20-1; D is unresolved. Germline values: CDR1 DFQATT, CDR2 SNEGSKA (reference sequence). The CDR3 has 14 amino acids. Trimming took off 1 base at V and 0 bases at J, with 7 bases between the two ends. The CDR3 protein is CSARVRDSGNTIYF. The CDR3 DNA is TGCAGTGCTAGAGTACGGGACTCTGGAAACACCATATATTTT.

J is TRBJ1-3 and V is TRBV29-1; TRBD1 aligns across 7 bases. The germline V gene has CDR1 SQVTM and CDR2 ANQGSEA. J was trimmed by 4 bases and V by 3 bases; bases with no gene match: 3. The CDR3 sequence is 13 residues long. The CDR3: CSVDPGGGNTIYF. CDR3 in DNA: TGCAGCGTTGATCCAGGGGGGGGAAACACCATATATTTT. Full variable domain (remainder filled in from reference TRBV29-1 and TRBJ1-3): SAVISQKPSRDICQRGTSLTIQCQVDSQVTMMFWYRQQPGQSLTLIATANQGSEATYESGFVIDKFPISRPNLTFSTLTVSNMSPEDSSIYLCSVDPGGGNTIYFGEGSWLTVV.

In its sample, this clonotype was seen a few times. The chain links TRBV28 to TRBJ2-4; D uncertain. Trimming left V 5 bases short and J 0 bases short, with 20 bases between. Germline CDR1 reads MDHEN; CDR2 reads SYDVKM. The CDR3 contains 18 residues. The CDR3 nucleotides read TGTGCCAGCAGTCCAACCCTCCCCTCAAGCCTAGCCAAAAACATTCAGTACTTC. It codes for CASSPTLPSSLAKNIQYF.

The chain joins TRBV10-3 to TRBJ2-7; 8 bases line up with TRBD1. The germline CDR1 and CDR2 sequences are ENHRY and SYGVKD. The CDR3 runs 15 residues. Unmatched junction bases numbered 7, after V lost 4 bases and J lost 2 bases. The CDR3 loop reads CAISVPGQDAYEQYF. In DNA, the CDR3 is TGTGCCATCAGTGTACCGGGACAGGACGCCTACGAGCAGTACTTC.

Ten or more counts support this clonotype. The chain employs TRBV7-2 and TRBJ2-1, with D tentatively TRBD1 (7 bases). Germline V CDR1 and CDR2: SGHTA, FQGNSA. This CDR3 has 15 amino acids. The germline V and J ends were trimmed by 6 bases and 2 bases, with 14 bases remaining between them. CDR3 sequence reads: CASSFQGGPYNEQFF. CDR3 sequence (DNA): TGTGCCAGCAGTTTTCAGGGGGGACCCTACAATGAGCAGTTCTTC. The whole variable domain, remainder taken from reference TRBV7-2 and TRBJ2-1, is GAGVSQSPSNKVTEKGKDVELRCDPISGHTALYWYRQSLGQGLEFLIYFQGNSAPDKSGLPSDRFSAERTGGSVSTLTIQRTQQEDSAVYLCASSFQGGPYNEQFFGPGTRLTVL.

The chain couples TRBV7-9 to TRBJ2-2; 10 bases map to TRBD1. This CDR3 is built from 16 residues. J was trimmed by 4 bases and V by 5 bases; bases with no gene match: 7. Germline assignment: CDR1 SEHNR and CDR2 FQNEAQ (reference sequence). CDR3 residues: CASSIRQGAPTGELFF. As DNA, the CDR3 is TGTGCCAGCAGCATCAGACAGGGGGCTCCCACCGGGGAGCTGTTTTTT.

The chain recombines TRBV6-1 with TRBJ2-1; 7 bases agree with TRBD1. This CDR3 comprises 13 residues. CDR1 and CDR2 from the germline V gene are MNHNS and SASEGT. V trimming: 8 bases; J trimming: 6 bases; junction bases outside the gene matches: 7. The CDR3 nucleotides read TGTGCCAGCCCGGGACAGTACACCAATGAGCAGTTCTTC. Amino acid sequence: CASPGQYTNEQFF.

This clonotype appeared a few times. The CDR3 reads CASSYSWDSRYGYTF. The CDR3 DNA is TGTGCCAGCAGTTACTCTTGGGACAGTCGATATGGCTACACCTTC. The chain carries TRBV6-5 and TRBJ1-2; 7 bases line up with TRBD1. V shed 0 bases and J 5 bases; nucleotides not matched to a gene: 6. The CDR3 length is 15 residues. Germline CDR1 and CDR2: MNHEY and SVGAGI.

This clonotype has more than one count but fewer than ten. The chain joins TRBV12-3 or TRBV12-4 to TRBJ2-5; 8 nucleotides agree with TRBD2. V was clipped by 2 bases and J by 5 bases; unmatched bases: 7. The CDR3 contains 15 residues. The CDR3 nucleotides are TGTGCCAGCAGTTTACGAGCGGGGGTGGTTGAGACCCAGTACTTC. Translating it yields CASSLRAGVVETQYF.

This chain connects TRBV29-1 to TRBJ1-2, with no clear D. CDR3 size: 11 residues. CDR1 SQVTM and CDR2 ANQGSEA come from the germline V gene. Trimming left V 6 bases short and J 6 bases short, with 11 bases between. The CDR3 is CSVSPTDGYTF. CDR3 DNA: TGCAGCGTATCCCCGACGGATGGCTACACCTTC.

This sequence joins TRBV28 and TRBJ1-5, with a weak D call TRBD1 (6 bases). The CDR3 totals 17 residues. CDR1 and CDR2 (germline): MDHEN, SYDVKM. With 6 bases removed from V and 2 bases from J, the gap between germline ends came to 20 bases. CDR3 nucleotide sequence: TGTGCCAGCAGATTGACACAGGGCGCCGGCGGCAATCAGCCCCAGCATTTT. It yields the protein CASRLTQGAGGNQPQHF.

J is TRBJ2-1 and V is TRBV4-3; maybe TRBD2 (5 bases). Trimming pared 1 base from V and 4 bases from J, leaving 17 bases between. Germline V gives CDR1 LGHNA, CDR2 YSLEER. This CDR3 region has 17 residues. The CDR3: CASSQVRRLETYNEQFF. The CDR3 bases are TGCGCCAGCAGCCAAGTTAGGAGGCTAGAAACTTACAATGAGCAGTTCTTC.

J is TRBJ1-2 and V is TRBV7-9; D is possibly TRBD1 (5 bases). Per germline, CDR1 SEHNR and CDR2 FQNEAQ (reference sequence). Deletions cut 1 base from V and 3 bases from J, with 12 bases between. The CDR3 consists of 15 residues. The CDR3 DNA reads TGTGCCAGCAGCTTAGGGGACGCGGTGGACTATGGCTACACCTTC. It yields the protein CASSLGDAVDYGYTF.

The V gene is TRBV5-5, the J gene TRBJ2-3, with D possibly being TRBD1 or TRBD2 (5 bases each). This CDR3 spans 15 amino acids. CDR1 SGHKS and CDR2 YYEKEE come from the germline V gene (reference sequence). V lost 4 bases to trimming and J lost 0 bases, with 12 bases between them. This CDR3 is CASSRSGDSTDTQYF. The CDR3, as DNA: TGTGCCAGCAGCCGATCTGGGGACAGCACAGATACGCAGTATTTT. The full variable domain, rest sourced from reference TRBV5-5 and TRBJ2-3, is DAGVTQSPTHLIKTRGQQVTLRCSPISGHKSVSWYQQVLGQGPQFIFQYYEKEERGRGNFPDRFSARQFPNYSSELNVNALLLGDSALYLCASSRSGDSTDTQYFGPGTRLTVL.

The chain is built from TRBV27 and TRBJ1-4, with D tentatively TRBD1 (5 bases). The CDR3 loop spans 14 amino acids. V was shortened by 2 bases and J by 4 bases, with 8 bases between the two germline ends. CDR1 is MNHEY and CDR2 is SMNVEV in the germline V gene (reference sequence). The CDR3 DNA sequence: TGTGCCAGCAGTTTACGGGGGAGTAATGAAAAACTGTTTTTT. This codes for CASSLRGSNEKLFF.

CDR3 coding DNA: TGTGCCAGCGGCAGCAGGAGGAACACTGAAGCTTTCTTT. Its protein product is CASGSRRNTEAFF. The chain links TRBV7-9 to TRBJ1-1, with D uncertain. With 8 bases removed from V and 1 base from J, the gap between germline ends came to 11 bases. The germline gives CDR1 SEHNR, CDR2 FQNEAQ (reference sequence). There are 13 residues in the CDR3.

This rearrangement joins TRBV5-5 to TRBJ2-1, with D perhaps TRBD1 (5 bases). This CDR3 is 16 amino acids long. Germline CDR1 and CDR2: SGHKS and YYEKEE (reference sequence). V was pared by 4 bases and J by 0 bases, with 14 bases between. For the CDR3, the DNA is TGTGCCAGCAGCGAGGACACCTACAACTCCTACAATGAGCAGTTCTTC. Protein product: CASSEDTYNSYNEQFF.

This clonotype was seen a few times. The rearrangement joins TRBV5-1 to TRBJ1-1; possibly TRBD1 for D (6 bases). The CDR3 has 12 residues. Germline V CDR1 and CDR2: SGHRS, YFSETQ. Between the trimmed V and J ends, which lost 4 bases and 11 bases, there was a span of 15 bases. CDR3 nucleotides: TGCGCCAGCAGCGATACAGGGTTGAGGGCTTTCTTT. Its translation is CASSDTGLRAFF.

V is TRBV5-1 and J is TRBJ2-2; D not resolved. Germline-derived CDR1 and CDR2 are SGHRS and YFSETQ. Trimming removed 0 bases from V and 7 bases from J, with 13 bases in between. The CDR3 loop spans 15 amino acids. This CDR3 reads CASSLGPDMSGELFF. CDR3 nucleotides: TGCGCCAGCAGCTTGGGGCCAGATATGAGCGGGGAGCTGTTTTTT.

The chain carries TRBV6-2 or TRBV6-3 and TRBJ2-5; weak D call: TRBD1 (6 bases). CDR1 is MNHEY, CDR2 SVGEGT, per germline. This CDR3 contains 18 residues. The V end was cut by 2 bases, the J end by 7 bases, with 26 bases between. CDR3 region: CASSYLTGLGQILGTQYF. CDR3 DNA sequence: TGTGCCAGCAGTTACCTAACGGGGCTTGGACAGATCTTAGGGACCCAGTACTTC.

The table lists this clonotype with a few counts. The chain links TRBV7-2 to TRBJ1-1; possible D gene TRBD1, 5 bases. The CDR3 spans 16 residues. In germline, CDR1 is SGHTA, CDR2 FQGNSA. Trimming cost V 4 bases and J 0 bases, with 15 bases left between them. In DNA form, the CDR3 reads TGTGCCAGCAGCTCGTCCTCGGGACGCATGAACACTGAAGCTTTCTTT. It codes for CASSSSSGRMNTEAFF.

This clonotype was observed a few times. The chain uses TRBV11-2 and TRBJ2-3, with 12 bases lining up with TRBD2. CDR1 is SGHAT and CDR2 is FQNNGV in the germline V gene. J gave up 2 bases and V 5 bases, and 5 bases lay outside the gene matches. The CDR3 is 16 amino acids. The CDR3 nucleotides read TGTGCCAGCAGCCCTCTAGCGGGGGGGACCACAGATACGCAGTATTTT. Translation: CASSPLAGGTTDTQYF.

This clonotype has a count of ten or more. The rearrangement links TRBV12-3 or TRBV12-4 to TRBJ1-1; D remains unclear. CDR3 size: 14 residues. Trimming pared 2 bases from V and 0 bases from J, leaving 7 bases between. The DNA for the CDR3 is TGTGCCAGCAGTTTAAGAGGAATGAACACTGAAGCTTTCTTT. This codes for CASSLRGMNTEAFF.

This clonotype was observed a handful of times. The CDR3 protein is CASSQGQGALTSYF. CDR3 nucleotides: TGCGCCAGCAGCCAAGGGCAGGGGGCCTTGACAAGCTACTTC. The V and J genes are TRBV4-1 and TRBJ2-5; 8 bases agree with TRBD1. This CDR3 region has 14 residues. Germline V gene lookup returns CDR1 MGHRA and CDR2 YSYEKL. Germline trimming cut 1 base from V and 14 bases from J; bases unmatched to any gene: 12.

This chain links TRBV5-6 with TRBJ1-1; D is ambiguous. Germline V gene lookup returns CDR1 SGHDT and CDR2 YYEEEE. This CDR3 is 15 amino acids long. With 0 bases removed from V and 3 bases from J, the gap between germline ends came to 12 bases. CDR3 coding DNA: TGTGCCAGCAGCTTGGGAGTTTGGGCTTACACTGAAGCTTTCTTT. Protein product: CASSLGVWAYTEAFF. Using reference TRBV5-6 and TRBJ1-1 for the parts outside the CDR3, the full variable domain is DAGVTQSPTHLIKTRGQQVTLRCSPKSGHDTVSWYQQALGQGPQFIFQYYEEEERQRGNFPDRFSGHQFPNYSSELNVNALLLGDSALYLCASSLGVWAYTEAFFGQGTRLTVV.

V and J are TRBV29-1 and TRBJ2-7, with TRBD1 matching over 8 bases. The V and J ends lost 4 bases and 4 bases, in that order; junction bases with no gene match: 6. This CDR3 contains 13 residues. Germline V CDR1 and CDR2: SQVTM, ANQGSEA. CDR3 coding DNA: TGCAGCGTTGGGACAGGGAGATCTTACGAGCAGTACTTC. Amino acids: CSVGTGRSYEQYF.

This rearrangement joins TRBV5-1 to TRBJ1-5; 9 bases are shared with TRBD1. Trimming at V came to 4 bases and at J to 3 bases, leaving 5 bases not matched to a gene. CDR3 length: 15 residues. Germline lookup yields CDR1 SGHRS and CDR2 YFSETQ. The CDR3 DNA reads TGCGCCAGCAGCCCCGACAGGGGGATCAATCAGCCCCAGCATTTT. Translated, it gives CASSPDRGINQPQHF.